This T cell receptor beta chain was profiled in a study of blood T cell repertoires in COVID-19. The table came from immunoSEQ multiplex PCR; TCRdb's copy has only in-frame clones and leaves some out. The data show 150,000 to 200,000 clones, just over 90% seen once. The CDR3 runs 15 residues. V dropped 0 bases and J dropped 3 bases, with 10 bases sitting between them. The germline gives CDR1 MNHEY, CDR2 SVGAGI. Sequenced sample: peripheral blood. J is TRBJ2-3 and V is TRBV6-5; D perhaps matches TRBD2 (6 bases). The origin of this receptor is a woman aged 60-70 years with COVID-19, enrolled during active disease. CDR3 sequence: CASSYSGLRTDTQYF. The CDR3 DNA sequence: TGTGCCAGCAGTTACTCGGGACTCCGAACAGATACGCAGTATTTT.